These T cell receptor beta chains were read from a single sample in a study of T cell changes during pregnancy in multiple sclerosis. Sequenced by immunoSEQ multiplex PCR; TCRdb stores in-frame clones only, minus some. The table has approximately 64,000 clones, roughly 87% seen once. The sequences come from peripheral blood, collected in the second trimester of pregnancy. The receptor source for this set is a female donor in good health, enrolled as a control in a pregnancy study. Each CDR3 is given with its conserved first and last residue. A D gene is named only where the DNA matches it firmly. Rows give clone size only sometimes, using once, few, many, or a class for an expanded clone.

j_call: TRBJ2-1; v_call: TRBV5-1; d_call: TRBD2; clone_size: -; cdr3_nt: TGCGCCAGCAGCTTGGGAGTAGCGGGAAATACTGAGCAGTTCTTC; cdr3_aa: CASSLGVAGNTEQFF
j_call: TRBJ2-1; v_call: TRBV4-1; d_call: TRBD1; clone_size: -; cdr3_nt: TGCGCCAGCAGCCAAGGGTTACAGGGGGTATACAATGAGCAGTTCTTC; cdr3_aa: CASSQGLQGVYNEQFF
j_call: TRBJ1-1; v_call: TRBV27; d_call: TRBD1; clone_size: -; cdr3_nt: TGTGCCAGTAGACAGGGGATTCAAGCTTTCTTT; cdr3_aa: CASRQGIQAFF
j_call: TRBJ1-5; v_call: TRBV15; d_call: -; clone_size: -; cdr3_nt: TGTGCCACCAGCAGAGATTCTTGGACAGACTATCAGCCCCAGCATTTT; cdr3_aa: CATSRDSWTDYQPQHF
j_call: TRBJ2-7; v_call: TRBV13; d_call: -; clone_size: -; cdr3_nt: TGTGCCAGCAGCTTAGCGGGAGAAAGCGAGCAGTACTTC; cdr3_aa: CASSLAGESEQYF
j_call: TRBJ2-1; v_call: TRBV27; d_call: -; clone_size: -; cdr3_nt: TGTGCCAGCAGCAGGGGAAACAATGAGCAGTTCTTC; cdr3_aa: CASSRGNNEQFF
j_call: TRBJ2-7; v_call: TRBV6-5; d_call: -; clone_size: -; cdr3_nt: TGTGCCAGCAGTTACACAGGGTCAAGCTCCTACGAGCAGTACTTC; cdr3_aa: CASSYTGSSSYEQYF
j_call: TRBJ2-7; v_call: TRBV6-1; d_call: TRBD2; clone_size: -; cdr3_nt: TGTGCCAGCAGTGAACAGATGGGACTAGCGGGGACCTACGAGCAGTACTTC; cdr3_aa: CASSEQMGLAGTYEQYF
j_call: TRBJ1-2; v_call: TRBV5-8; d_call: TRBD1; clone_size: -; cdr3_nt: TGTGCCAGCAGCTCGGACAGGGGAGGCTACGGCTATGGCTACACCTTC; cdr3_aa: CASSSDRGGYGYGYTF
j_call: TRBJ2-7; v_call: TRBV28; d_call: -; clone_size: -; cdr3_nt: TGTGCCAGCAGCGGACAATTCCACGAGCAGTACTTC; cdr3_aa: CASSGQFHEQYF
j_call: TRBJ2-3; v_call: TRBV13; d_call: -; clone_size: -; cdr3_nt: TGTGCCAGCAGCTCCCAGACAGATACGCAGTATTTT; cdr3_aa: CASSSQTDTQYF
j_call: TRBJ1-1; v_call: TRBV11-2; d_call: -; clone_size: -; cdr3_nt: TGTGCCAGCAGCTCGTTCGTCGGGGAGGGTGCTTTCTTT; cdr3_aa: CASSSFVGEGAFF
j_call: TRBJ1-2; v_call: TRBV5-5; d_call: -; clone_size: -; cdr3_nt: TGTGCCAGCAGCTTGGAGCCTGGGTGGCAGGGCCTTAACTATGGCTACACCTTC; cdr3_aa: CASSLEPGWQGLNYGYTF
j_call: TRBJ2-6; v_call: TRBV27; d_call: -; clone_size: -; cdr3_nt: TGTGCCAGCAGTTTCGAGGGCCCTTTTGGGGCCAACGTCCTGACTTTC; cdr3_aa: CASSFEGPFGANVLTF
j_call: TRBJ1-5; v_call: TRBV28; d_call: TRBD1; clone_size: -; cdr3_nt: TGTGCCAGCAGTTCCGCAGCAGGGGGACAGCCCCAGCATTTT; cdr3_aa: CASSSAAGGQPQHF
j_call: TRBJ2-3; v_call: TRBV6-4; d_call: -; clone_size: once; cdr3_nt: TGTGCCAGCAGTGACTCAACGAGGTCAGGGGCAGATACGCAGTATTTT; cdr3_aa: CASSDSTRSGADTQYF